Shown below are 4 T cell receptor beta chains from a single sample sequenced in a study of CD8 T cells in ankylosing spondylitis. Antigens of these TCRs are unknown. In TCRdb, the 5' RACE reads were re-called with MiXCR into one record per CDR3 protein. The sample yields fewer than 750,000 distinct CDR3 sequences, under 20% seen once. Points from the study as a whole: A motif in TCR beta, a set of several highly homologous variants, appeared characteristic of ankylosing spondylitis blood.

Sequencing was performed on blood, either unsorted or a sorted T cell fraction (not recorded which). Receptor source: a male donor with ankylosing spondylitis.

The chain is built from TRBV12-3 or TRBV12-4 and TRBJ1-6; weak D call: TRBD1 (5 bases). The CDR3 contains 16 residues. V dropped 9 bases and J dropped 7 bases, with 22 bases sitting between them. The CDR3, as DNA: TGTGCCAGAGAATACCGGGGCCTCGCCGGGAATTCACCCCTCCACTTT. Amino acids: CAREYRGLAGNSPLHF.

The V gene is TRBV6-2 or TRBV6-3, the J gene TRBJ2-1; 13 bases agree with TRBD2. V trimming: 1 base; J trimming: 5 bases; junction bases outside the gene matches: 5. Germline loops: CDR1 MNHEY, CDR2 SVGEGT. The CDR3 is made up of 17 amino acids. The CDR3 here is CASSYYTSGRAHNEQFF. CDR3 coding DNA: TGTGCCAGCAGTTACTATACTAGCGGGAGGGCACACAATGAGCAGTTCTTC.

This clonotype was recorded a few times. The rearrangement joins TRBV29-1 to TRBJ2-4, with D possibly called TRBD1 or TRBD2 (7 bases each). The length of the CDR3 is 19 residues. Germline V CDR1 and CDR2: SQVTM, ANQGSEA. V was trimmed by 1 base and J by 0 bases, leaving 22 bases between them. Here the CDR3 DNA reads TGCAGCGTTGAAGTTCACTCCGGGGGGACAGAGCTAGCCAAAAACATTCAGTACTTC. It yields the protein CSVEVHSGGTELAKNIQYF.

CDR3 DNA: TGCGCCAGCAGCTACGCCGGGACAGGGAGTGCCGGGGAGCTGTTTTTT. Translating gives CASSYAGTGSAGELFF. The chain has TRBV5-1 and TRBJ2-2; 9 nucleotides align to TRBD1. Germline lookup yields CDR1 SGHRS and CDR2 YFSETQ. Germline trimming cut 3 bases from V and 6 bases from J; bases unmatched to any gene: 9. The CDR3 runs 16 residues.